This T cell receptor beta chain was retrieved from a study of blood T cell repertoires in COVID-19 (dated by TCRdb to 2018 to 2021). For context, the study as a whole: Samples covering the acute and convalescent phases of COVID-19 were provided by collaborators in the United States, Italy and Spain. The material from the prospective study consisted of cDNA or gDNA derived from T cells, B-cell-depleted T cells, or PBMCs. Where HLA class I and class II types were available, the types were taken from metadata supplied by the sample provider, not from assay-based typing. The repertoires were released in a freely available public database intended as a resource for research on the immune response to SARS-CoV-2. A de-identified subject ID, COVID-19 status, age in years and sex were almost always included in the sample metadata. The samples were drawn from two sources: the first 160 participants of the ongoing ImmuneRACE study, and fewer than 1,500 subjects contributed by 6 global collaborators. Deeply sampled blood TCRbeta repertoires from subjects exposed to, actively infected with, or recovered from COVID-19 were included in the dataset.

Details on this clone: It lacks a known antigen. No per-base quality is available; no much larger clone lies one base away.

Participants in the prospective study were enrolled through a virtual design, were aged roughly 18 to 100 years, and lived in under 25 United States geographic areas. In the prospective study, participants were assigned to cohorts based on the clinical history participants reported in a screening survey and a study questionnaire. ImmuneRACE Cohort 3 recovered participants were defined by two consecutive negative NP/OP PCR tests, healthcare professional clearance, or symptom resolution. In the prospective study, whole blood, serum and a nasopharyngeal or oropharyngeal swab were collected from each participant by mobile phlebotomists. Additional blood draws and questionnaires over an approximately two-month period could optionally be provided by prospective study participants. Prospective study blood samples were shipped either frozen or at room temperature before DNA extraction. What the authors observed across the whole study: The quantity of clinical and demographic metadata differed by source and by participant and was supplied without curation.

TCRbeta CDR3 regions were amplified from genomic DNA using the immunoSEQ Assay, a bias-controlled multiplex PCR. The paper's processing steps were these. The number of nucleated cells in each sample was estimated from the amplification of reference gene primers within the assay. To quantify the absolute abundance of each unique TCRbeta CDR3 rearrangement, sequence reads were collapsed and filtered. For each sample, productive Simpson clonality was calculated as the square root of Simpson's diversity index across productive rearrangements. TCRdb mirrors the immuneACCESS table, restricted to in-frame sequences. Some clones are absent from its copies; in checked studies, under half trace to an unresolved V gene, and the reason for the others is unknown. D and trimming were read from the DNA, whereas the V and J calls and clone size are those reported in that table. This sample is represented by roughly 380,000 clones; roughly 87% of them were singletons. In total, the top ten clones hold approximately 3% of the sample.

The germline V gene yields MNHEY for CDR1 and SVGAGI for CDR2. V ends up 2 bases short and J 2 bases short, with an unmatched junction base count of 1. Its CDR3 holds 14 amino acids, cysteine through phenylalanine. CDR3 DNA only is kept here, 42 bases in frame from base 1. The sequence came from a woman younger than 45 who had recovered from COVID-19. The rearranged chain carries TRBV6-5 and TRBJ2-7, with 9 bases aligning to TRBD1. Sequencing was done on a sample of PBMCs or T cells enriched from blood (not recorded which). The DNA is TGTGCCAGCAGTTACCACAGGGGGCCCTACGAGCAGTACTTC. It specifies CASSYHRGPYEQYF.